This is a list of T cell receptor beta chains from one sample in a study of cytomegalovirus exposure and HLA in healthy donors. TCRdb's copy holds only in-frame clones and misses some; the assay was immunoSEQ multiplex PCR. The sample shows approximately 140,000 clones, around two thirds of them seen only once. Source material: PBMCs. These receptors were obtained from a young woman in good health and CMV-seronegative. CDR3s include the opening cysteine and the closing phenylalanine or tryptophan. The D gene is left open where the match is weak. Size tells how often a clone was seen (once, few, many) or the class of an expanded clone, and some rows leave it out.

d_call	clone_size	v_call	j_call	cdr3_nt	cdr3_aa
NA	NA	TRBV7-2	TRBJ2-6	TGTGCCAGCAGCCGGGGACTTCGCTCTGGGGCCAACGTCCTGACTTTC	CASSRGLRSGANVLTF
TRBD1	NA	TRBV6-5	TRBJ1-2	TGTGCCAGCAGTTACACCCTAACAGGGGGAGGCTACACCTTC	CASSYTLTGGGYTF
TRBD1	NA	TRBV11-1	TRBJ2-7	TGTGCCAGCAGCAGAAACAGGGGCTACGAGCAGTACTTC	CASSRNRGYEQYF
TRBD1	NA	TRBV13	TRBJ1-2	TGTGCCAGCAGCAAGCGACAGGGGCTCCACTATGGCTACACCTTC	CASSKRQGLHYGYTF
NA	few	TRBV18	TRBJ1-4	TGTGCCAGCTCACCCAGAGACAACGCTGAAAAACTGTTTTTT	CASSPRDNAEKLFF
NA	NA	TRBV6-5	TRBJ1-1	TGTGCCAGCAGTTACTCGTCCTTGGACATGAACACTGAAGCTTTCTTT	CASSYSSLDMNTEAFF
NA	NA	TRBV6-5	TRBJ2-5	TGTGCCAGCATCCTAGCAAAAGAGACCCAGTACTTC	CASILAKETQYF
TRBD2	NA	TRBV11-3	TRBJ2-4	TGTGCCAGCAGCTTAGGGCGGTTAGCGGGAGCGGGCAAAAACATTCAGTACTTC	CASSLGRLAGAGKNIQYF
NA	NA	TRBV9	TRBJ1-5	TGTGCCAGCAGCGGAGGACTGAACGCTAATCAGCCCCAGCATTTT	CASSGGLNANQPQHF
NA	NA	TRBV6-1	TRBJ2-5	TGTGCCAGCAGTGGTGGACAGAAAGAGACCCAGTACTTC	CASSGGQKETQYF
NA	NA	TRBV11-2	TRBJ2-1	TGTGCCAGCAGCTCTCGACAGTCCTTCACGTACTACAATGAGCAGTTCTTC	CASSSRQSFTYYNEQFF
NA	NA	TRBV27	TRBJ1-2	TGTGCCAGCAGTTTATCTTCAGGTAGCTATGGCTACACCTTC	CASSLSSGSYGYTF
TRBD1	NA	TRBV7-6	TRBJ1-3	TGTGCCAGCAGCTTAACAAGGGACAGCCTCTCTGGAAACACCATATATTTT	CASSLTRDSLSGNTIYF
TRBD1	NA	TRBV28	TRBJ1-1	TGTGCCAGCAGGGCCTCCGGGACAGGGGTTTTTGAAGCTTTCTTT	CASRASGTGVFEAFF
TRBD2	NA	TRBV25-1	TRBJ2-3	TGTGCCAGCAGTGACTCTGAGGGACTAGCTTTACTGGATACGCAGTATTTT	CASSDSEGLALLDTQYF
TRBD2	NA	TRBV4-3	TRBJ2-1	TGCGCCAGCAGTCCCAGCGGGAGGGCCGGGGGGGTCAATGAGCAGTTCTTC	CASSPSGRAGGVNEQFF
NA	NA	TRBV5-1	TRBJ1-1	TGCGCCAGCAGTTATGGGAGCACTGAAGCTTTCTTT	CASSYGSTEAFF
TRBD1	NA	TRBV7-2	TRBJ2-4	TGTGCCAGCAGCTCTGGACAGGGGGAGGTTAACATTCAGTACTTC	CASSSGQGEVNIQYF
TRBD2	NA	TRBV19	TRBJ2-1	TGTGCCAGTAGTAGGGGACTAGCGGGAGGGCTGACCTACAATGAGCAGTTCTTC	CASSRGLAGGLTYNEQFF
TRBD2	NA	TRBV11-3	TRBJ2-3	TGTGCCAGCAGCTTAGATTTTAAAGGAGCGGGAGAAGATACGCAGTATTTT	CASSLDFKGAGEDTQYF
NA	NA	TRBV5-8	TRBJ2-1	TGTGCCAGCTCTGAGGGGGATTCTAGCTCCTACAATGAGCAGTTCTTC	CASSEGDSSSYNEQFF
NA	NA	TRBV9	TRBJ1-2	TGTGCCAGCACCCAGAGCGCGGACTCAAATAACTATGGCTACACCTTC	CASTQSADSNNYGYTF
NA	NA	TRBV7-2	TRBJ2-6	TGTGCCTCACTACGGGGCTCTGGGGCCAACGTCCTGACTTTC	CASLRGSGANVLTF
NA	NA	TRBV28	TRBJ1-5	TGTGCCAGCATCCAATTTCCTAGCAATCAGCCCCAGCATTTT	CASIQFPSNQPQHF
NA	NA	TRBV5-1	TRBJ1-1	TGCGCCAGCAGCTTGGGGTTTGGCGGGATCGGAGACACTGAAGCTTTCTTT	CASSLGFGGIGDTEAFF
TRBD2	NA	TRBV7-7	TRBJ2-7	TGTGCTAGCGCCCCCGGGGGGGCCCTCTACGAGCAGTACTTC	CASAPGGALYEQYF
NA	NA	TRBV2	TRBJ1-6	TGTGCCAGCAGTGCCTCGAGGTCACCCCTCCACTTT	CASSASRSPLHF
NA	NA	TRBV2	TRBJ2-3	TGTGCCAGCACCCAAAGGGGCGGGGGCCTGGAAGATACGCAGTATTTT	CASTQRGGGLEDTQYF
TRBD1	NA	TRBV4-3	TRBJ1-2	TGCGCCAGCAGCCAGGGACAGGGGGCATTCGATGGCTACACCTTC	CASSQGQGAFDGYTF
NA	NA	TRBV10-3	TRBJ2-7	TGTGCCATCAGTGATTCGGACTACTTCTCCTACGAGCAGTACTTC	CAISDSDYFSYEQYF
NA	NA	TRBV5-8	TRBJ1-1	TGTGCCAGCAGCACACGACTCCTTGAAGCTTTCTTT	CASSTRLLEAFF
NA	NA	TRBV27	TRBJ1-4	TGTGCCAGCAGAGCCTCCCAGGGGTCTAATGAAAAACTGTTTTTT	CASRASQGSNEKLFF
NA	NA	TRBV27	TRBJ1-1	TGTGCCAGCAGCCCCGACAGAGAGGTCACTGAAGCTTTCTTT	CASSPDREVTEAFF